This T cell receptor (beta chain) was documented in a study of shared clonotypes between healthy human individuals. Losses at the gene ends were 0 bases for V and 9 bases for J; bases not matched to a gene: 8. The germline V gene has CDR1 SNHLY and CDR2 FYNNEI. The CDR3 runs 15 residues. This clone was observed many times. Its antigen is undetermined. Study results and limitations: Rarefaction curves obtained for sorted subsets showed sequencing incomplete despite large depth.

Original handling: Junction-only immunoSEQ sequences carried no quality scores, so filtering differed. Assay used: immunoSEQ multiplex PCR; TCRdb lists only in-frame clones, some missing. V, J and clone size are taken as reported in that table, and D and trimming were inferred from the DNA itself. The sample has about 1 million clones; 65% to 80% are singletons. What was sequenced was memory CD4+ T cells sorted from blood. Stated subset: CD45RA-negative fraction. The clonotype comes from a man aged 18 to 29 in good health. This chain links TRBV2 with TRBJ1-5; 7 bases are a match to TRBD1. CDR3 protein: CASSEAGQGGWPQHF. In nucleotides, the CDR3 is TGTGCCAGCAGTGAAGCCGGCCAGGGGGGCTGGCCCCAGCATTTT.